These T cell receptor beta chains were read from a single sample in a study of regulatory T cells in long-lasting Graves disease. TCRdb reprocessed the multiplex PCR reads via MiXCR and lists one record per CDR3 protein. The sample contains nearly 350,000 distinct CDR3 sequences, around 20% of which appear only once. The material was peripheral blood mononuclear cells (PBMCs), obtained when the disease was refractory, from a patient treated with antithyroid drugs. The receptor source for this set is a female donor with Graves disease. Both conserved end residues are part of each CDR3. D genes are given only for firm matches. Size is stated for part of the rows, as once, few or many counts, or as a class when the clone is expanded.

abundance: few; v_gene: TRBV28; d_gene: TRBD1; j_gene: TRBJ2-2; CDR3nt: TGTGCCAGCATCAGAAGTCCGGGACAGGGTAACACCGGGGAGCTGTTTTTT; CDR3aa: CASIRSPGQGNTGELFF
abundance: .; v_gene: TRBV9; d_gene: .; j_gene: TRBJ2-7; CDR3nt: TGTGCCAGCAGCGTAGGGTTAGGGGATTCGTACGAGCAGTACTTC; CDR3aa: CASSVGLGDSYEQYF
abundance: many; v_gene: TRBV7-2; d_gene: .; j_gene: TRBJ1-1; CDR3nt: TGTGCCAGCAGCCTAGGCCGGGCCCTAACAACTGAAGCTTTCTTT; CDR3aa: CASSLGRALTTEAFF
abundance: few; v_gene: TRBV12-3/TRBV12-4; d_gene: .; j_gene: TRBJ2-6; CDR3nt: TGTGCCAGCAGCTTAGATGCACCCGGGGCCAACGTCCTGACTTTC; CDR3aa: CASSLDAPGANVLTF
abundance: .; v_gene: TRBV5-1; d_gene: TRBD1; j_gene: TRBJ2-2; CDR3nt: TGCGCCAGCAGCCTAGGGGACAGGCTACCGAACACCGGGGAGCTGTTTTTT; CDR3aa: CASSLGDRLPNTGELFF
abundance: few; v_gene: TRBV7-2; d_gene: .; j_gene: TRBJ2-7; CDR3nt: TGTGCCAGCAGCCTCACAGGAGGGTTCTCCTACGAGCAGTACTTC; CDR3aa: CASSLTGGFSYEQYF
abundance: many; v_gene: TRBV5-5; d_gene: .; j_gene: TRBJ1-2; CDR3nt: TGTGCCAGCGGAGACACGAGCTATGGCTACACCTTC; CDR3aa: CASGDTSYGYTF
abundance: few; v_gene: TRBV12-3/TRBV12-4; d_gene: .; j_gene: TRBJ2-3; CDR3nt: TGTGCCAGCGGGGCTCGGCATGGAGATACGCAGTATTTT; CDR3aa: CASGARHGDTQYF
abundance: many; v_gene: TRBV5-6; d_gene: .; j_gene: TRBJ2-5; CDR3nt: TGTGCCAGCAGCTTGGCGGGCAGGGTGGGACAAGAGACCCAGTACTTC; CDR3aa: CASSLAGRVGQETQYF
abundance: few; v_gene: TRBV6-2/TRBV6-3; d_gene: .; j_gene: TRBJ1-6; CDR3nt: TGTGCCAGCGGGATACGGGTGTATAATTCACCCCTCCACTTT; CDR3aa: CASGIRVYNSPLHF
abundance: few; v_gene: TRBV12-3/TRBV12-4; d_gene: .; j_gene: TRBJ1-4; CDR3nt: TGTGCCAGCAGTTTGAGTAGCGGTGCAACTAATGAAAAACTGTTTTTT; CDR3aa: CASSLSSGATNEKLFF
abundance: many; v_gene: TRBV7-8; d_gene: .; j_gene: TRBJ2-7; CDR3nt: TGTGCCAGCAGCTTGGAGGGGACGGCCACCTACGAGCAGTACTTC; CDR3aa: CASSLEGTATYEQYF
abundance: many; v_gene: TRBV11-2; d_gene: TRBD1; j_gene: TRBJ2-2; CDR3nt: TGTGCCAGCAGCTTCGACAGGGGGTCCGGGGAGCTGTTTTTT; CDR3aa: CASSFDRGSGELFF
abundance: many; v_gene: TRBV25-1; d_gene: .; j_gene: TRBJ1-1; CDR3nt: TGTGCCAGCAGTGACTCTACTTGGAAGAACACTGAAGCTTTCTTT; CDR3aa: CASSDSTWKNTEAFF
abundance: .; v_gene: TRBV5-5; d_gene: .; j_gene: TRBJ1-2; CDR3nt: TGTGCCAGCAGTCGTCAGGGGTATAACTATGGCTACACCTTC; CDR3aa: CASSRQGYNYGYTF
abundance: many; v_gene: TRBV28; d_gene: .; j_gene: TRBJ1-1; CDR3nt: TGTGCCAGCAGTCCTAATCCCATCCTTCAGGGGAAGAACACTGAAGCTTTCTTT; CDR3aa: CASSPNPILQGKNTEAFF
abundance: many; v_gene: TRBV7-2; d_gene: .; j_gene: TRBJ1-1; CDR3nt: TGTGCCAGCAGCCCCAGTCCGGGACGGTTTAACACTGAAGCTTTCTTT; CDR3aa: CASSPSPGRFNTEAFF
abundance: .; v_gene: TRBV5-5; d_gene: .; j_gene: TRBJ2-7; CDR3nt: TGTGCCTGCACAGGGTCGTACGAGCAGTACTTC; CDR3aa: CACTGSYEQYF
abundance: few; v_gene: TRBV20-1; d_gene: .; j_gene: TRBJ2-2; CDR3nt: TGCAGTGCTAGAGGTGGTCAGGGGCTCGAGCTGTTTTTT; CDR3aa: CSARGGQGLELFF
abundance: .; v_gene: TRBV6-5; d_gene: .; j_gene: TRBJ1-3; CDR3nt: TGTGCCAGCAGTTCAAGGTCCAGTCCCGGAAACACCATATATTTT; CDR3aa: CASSSRSSPGNTIYF
abundance: many; v_gene: TRBV7-9; d_gene: .; j_gene: TRBJ1-1; CDR3nt: TGTGCCAGCAGCTTAGGATTCTCTGAAGCTTTCTTT; CDR3aa: CASSLGFSEAFF
abundance: many; v_gene: TRBV6-1; d_gene: .; j_gene: TRBJ1-2; CDR3nt: TGTGCCAGCAGCCTACGTGGAGGGGTAGGCTACACCTTC; CDR3aa: CASSLRGGVGYTF
abundance: many; v_gene: TRBV18; d_gene: .; j_gene: TRBJ1-5; CDR3nt: TGTGCCAGCTCACGATCAGGGGAGGGTCAGCCCCAGCATTTT; CDR3aa: CASSRSGEGQPQHF
abundance: many; v_gene: TRBV28; d_gene: .; j_gene: TRBJ2-7; CDR3nt: TGTGCCAGCAGTCTGACACTTGCAAACTACGAGCAGTACTTC; CDR3aa: CASSLTLANYEQYF
abundance: many; v_gene: TRBV2; d_gene: TRBD1; j_gene: TRBJ1-1; CDR3nt: TGTGCCAGAGACAGGGCTATGAACACTGAAGCTTTCTTT; CDR3aa: CARDRAMNTEAFF
abundance: many; v_gene: TRBV28; d_gene: TRBD1; j_gene: TRBJ2-5; CDR3nt: TGTGCCAGCAGTTCCGGGACAGGGGGGGGCTGGGAGACCCAGTACTTC; CDR3aa: CASSSGTGGGWETQYF
abundance: few; v_gene: TRBV2; d_gene: .; j_gene: TRBJ2-7; CDR3nt: TGTGCCCGCGTAGGGGGGCGGTACGAGCAGTACTTC; CDR3aa: CARVGGRYEQYF
abundance: many; v_gene: TRBV6-2/TRBV6-3; d_gene: .; j_gene: TRBJ1-2; CDR3nt: TGTGCCAGCAGTTACGGGACTTTATATGGCTACACCTTC; CDR3aa: CASSYGTLYGYTF
abundance: .; v_gene: TRBV29-1; d_gene: TRBD1; j_gene: TRBJ1-4; CDR3nt: TGCAGCGTTGATACGAGTACAGGGGGCGCGAGGGAAAAACTGTTTTTT; CDR3aa: CSVDTSTGGAREKLFF
abundance: .; v_gene: TRBV6-1; d_gene: TRBD2; j_gene: TRBJ2-5; CDR3nt: TGTGCCAGCAGGAAGAGCGGGGGTGAGACCCAGTACTTC; CDR3aa: CASRKSGGETQYF
abundance: .; v_gene: TRBV9; d_gene: .; j_gene: TRBJ2-2; CDR3nt: TGTGCCAGCAGCCTAGCTGGTTCCGGGGAGCTGTCTTTT; CDR3aa: CASSLAGSGELSF
abundance: few; v_gene: TRBV6-1; d_gene: TRBD2; j_gene: TRBJ2-7; CDR3nt: TGTGCCAGCAGGACAGCGGGAGGGCCGGCCTCCTACGAGCAGTACTTC; CDR3aa: CASRTAGGPASYEQYF
abundance: many; v_gene: TRBV10-3; d_gene: TRBD1; j_gene: TRBJ2-5; CDR3nt: TGTGCCTCAGGGGACAGGGAACTCCAAGAGACCCAGTACTTC; CDR3aa: CASGDRELQETQYF
abundance: .; v_gene: TRBV11-2; d_gene: .; j_gene: TRBJ1-5; CDR3nt: TGTGCCAGCGCCCCTTCGATCAGCCGGCTGTTTGGTCGGGGTCAGCCCCAGCATTTT; CDR3aa: CASAPSISRLFGRGQPQHF
abundance: many; v_gene: TRBV11-2; d_gene: .; j_gene: TRBJ1-1; CDR3nt: TGTGCCAGCAGCTTAGATTTCGGTAACACTGAAGCTTTCTTT; CDR3aa: CASSLDFGNTEAFF
abundance: many; v_gene: TRBV28; d_gene: .; j_gene: TRBJ2-7; CDR3nt: TGTGCCAGCAGTTTAATCTGGGCCTACGAGCAGTACTTC; CDR3aa: CASSLIWAYEQYF
abundance: .; v_gene: TRBV6-1; d_gene: .; j_gene: TRBJ2-1; CDR3nt: TGTGCCAGCAGTGGGGGTAGGGGGAAATCGAGCGTTAGGCAGTTCTTC; CDR3aa: CASSGGRGKSSVRQFF
abundance: many; v_gene: TRBV18; d_gene: .; j_gene: TRBJ2-5; CDR3nt: TGTGCCAGCTCACCACCAACAGGGATGTACCAAGAGACCCAGTACTTC; CDR3aa: CASSPPTGMYQETQYF
abundance: many; v_gene: TRBV27; d_gene: TRBD2; j_gene: TRBJ2-5; CDR3nt: TGTGCCAGCAGCTCCCGGACGGCTAGCGGGATTCAAGAGACCCAGTACTTC; CDR3aa: CASSSRTASGIQETQYF
abundance: .; v_gene: TRBV7-6; d_gene: .; j_gene: TRBJ2-5; CDR3nt: TGTGCCAGCAGCTTAAGGCGGCTAGTAGGTCCAGAGACCCAGTACTTC; CDR3aa: CASSLRRLVGPETQYF
abundance: .; v_gene: TRBV7-2; d_gene: .; j_gene: TRBJ2-4; CDR3nt: TGTGCCAGCAGCTTAGACCCCGGGGCAGCGCTAAACATTCAGTACTTC; CDR3aa: CASSLDPGAALNIQYF